One and the same sample provided the 25 T cell receptor beta chains below, sequenced in a study of blood T cell repertoires in COVID-19 (dated by TCRdb to about 2020). The library was prepared using the immunoSEQ multiplex PCR assay. Entries here come from immuneACCESS through TCRdb and include only in-frame sequences with V and J called. Some clones fail to appear in such tables; in the studies checked, an unresolved V gene covers under half of the shortfall, and the cause of the remainder is unknown. This sample gives 150,000 to 200,000 clones in total; 85% to 95% of them show up just once. The ten largest account for 0.5% to 0.55% of the sample. Sequenced sample: peripheral blood. The origin of the receptors is a man in his fifties with acute or convalescent COVID-19.

The rearrangement joins TRBV28 to TRBJ1-2, with 11 bases lining up with TRBD1. Germline values: CDR1 MDHEN, CDR2 SYDVKM. J was trimmed by 5 bases and V by 1 base; bases with no gene match: 3. The CDR3 extends over 15 amino acids. The CDR3 bases are TGTGCCAGCAGTTTATTTGGACAGGGGGCATATGGCTACACCTTC. Its protein is CASSLFGQGAYGYTF.

This clone came up once. V is TRBV30 and J is TRBJ1-3, with D unclear. The CDR3 loop spans 12 amino acids. V was trimmed by 4 bases and J by 8 bases, leaving 12 bases between them. CDR1 and CDR2 from the germline V gene are GTSNPN and SVGIG (reference sequence). In DNA, the CDR3 is TGTGCCTGGAATTCGGGGTTCGACACCATATATTTT. Protein sequence: CAWNSGFDTIYF.

The V gene is TRBV19, the J gene TRBJ1-3; the D is unclear. Looked up from germline, CDR1 is LNHDA and CDR2 is SQIVND (reference sequence). CDR3 length: 15 amino acids. Trimming took off 5 bases at V and 0 bases at J, with 11 bases between the two ends. DNA for the CDR3: TGTGCCAGTAGTCCGTATTTAATCTCTGGAAACACCATATATTTT. Amino acid sequence: CASSPYLISGNTIYF.

The chain employs TRBV28 and TRBJ1-5; D unresolved. The CDR3 loop spans 17 amino acids. Between the trimmed V and J ends, which lost 4 bases and 5 bases, there was a span of 21 bases. CDR1 and CDR2 (germline): MDHEN, SYDVKM. This CDR3 reads CASSSLWRQSLHQPQHF. The DNA of the CDR3 is TGTGCCAGCAGTTCGCTCTGGAGGCAAAGCCTCCATCAGCCCCAGCATTTT.

V usage is TRBV7-8 and J usage is TRBJ2-2, with TRBD2 matching over 7 bases. This CDR3 comprises 18 residues. Germline V gene sequence: CDR1 SGHVS, CDR2 FQNEAQ. The junction had 7 bases not matched to a gene; V was cut back by 0 bases and J by 0 bases. This CDR3 reads CASSLALGAGSNTGELFF. The DNA of the CDR3 is TGTGCCAGCAGCTTAGCGCTGGGAGCGGGGTCGAACACCGGGGAGCTGTTTTTT.

The chain has TRBV3-1 (or the pseudogene TRBV3-2) and TRBJ1-1; the match to TRBD1 covers 7 bases. The CDR3 runs 11 residues. J lost 6 bases, V lost 10 bases, and 5 bases had no gene match. CDR1 is LGHDT, CDR2 YNNKEL, per germline (reference sequence). The CDR3 DNA sequence: TGTGCCACCACCAGGGGGGCTGAAGCTTTCTTT. This gives the protein CATTRGAEAFF.

This chain joins TRBV11-3 and TRBJ2-3; TRBD2 agrees at 7 bases. The ends lost 5 bases at V and 2 bases at J; junction bases unmatched: 13. The CDR3 has 17 amino acids. Germline CDR1 and CDR2: SGHNT and YENEEA. CDR3 sequence: CASSIGSASGSTDTQYF. CDR3 nucleotides: TGTGCCAGCAGCATCGGATCCGCTAGCGGATCCACAGATACGCAGTATTTT.

The V call is TRBV3-1 (or the pseudogene TRBV3-2), the J call TRBJ2-1; 12 nucleotides align to TRBD2. The CDR3 extends over 13 amino acids. Trimming cost V 8 bases and J 6 bases; bases outside gene matches: 2. Germline loops: CDR1 LGHDT, CDR2 YNNKEL (reference sequence). The CDR3 reads CASRTSGINEQFF. CDR3 in DNA: TGTGCCAGCCGGACTAGCGGGATCAATGAGCAGTTCTTC.

The chain recombines TRBV5-3 with TRBJ2-7; weak D call: TRBD2 (5 bases). TRBV5-3 is marked as an open reading frame, function uncertain. V shed 3 bases and J shed 2 bases, with 15 bases lying between them. The CDR3 totals 15 residues. CDR3 nucleotide sequence: TGTGCCAGAAGCTCCTACGAGGGCCTCACCTACGAGCAGTACGTC. Its translation: CARSSYEGLTYEQYV.

The genes are TRBV2 and TRBJ1-1; maybe TRBD1 (5 bases). CDR1 is SNHLY and CDR2 is FYNNEI in the germline V gene. V was clipped by 6 bases and J by 0 bases, with 11 bases between them. This CDR3 spans 14 amino acids. CDR3: CASRVDTVNTEAFF. CDR3 coding DNA: TGTGCCAGCAGGGTGGACACGGTGAACACTGAAGCTTTCTTT.

The V call is TRBV5-6, the J call TRBJ2-7, with TRBD2 identical over 7 bases. Germline V CDR1 and CDR2: SGHDT, YYEEEE. This CDR3 contains 15 residues. J gave up 0 bases and V 0 bases, and 3 bases lay outside the gene matches. The CDR3 DNA follows: TGTGCCAGCAGCTTGGTTAGGACTAGCTCCTACGAGCAGTACTTC. Translated, it gives CASSLVRTSSYEQYF.

The chain uses TRBV9 and TRBJ2-2; D is perhaps TRBD2 (6 bases). Trimming removed 7 bases from V and 3 bases from J, with 10 bases in between. The germline CDR1 and CDR2 sequences are SGDLS and YYNGEE. The CDR3 is made up of 13 amino acids. The DNA for the CDR3 is TGTGCCAGCGGGACTGGTTACACCGGGGAGCTGTTTTTT. Translated, it gives CASGTGYTGELFF.

The chain combines TRBV9 with TRBJ2-3; TRBD2 is a possible D gene (6 bases). The V end was cut by 4 bases, the J end by 4 bases, with 13 bases between. CDR3 length: 14 residues. Germline V gene data show CDR1 as SGDLS and CDR2 as YYNGEE. Written as DNA, the CDR3 is TGTGCCAGCAGCTCCCGGGTAGCGGCAGATACGCAGTATTTT. Amino acids: CASSSRVAADTQYF.

The genes are TRBV29-1 and TRBJ2-4, with TRBD1 matching 7 bases. V shed 5 bases, J shed 0 bases, and the junction held 4 bases outside the gene matches. There are 14 residues in the CDR3. From germline, CDR1 is SQVTM and CDR2 ANQGSEA. The CDR3 coding sequence is TGCAGCGTTTCGGACAGGCTAGCCAAAAACATTCAGTACTTC. This encodes CSVSDRLAKNIQYF.

V usage is TRBV6-2 or TRBV6-3 and J usage is TRBJ2-7; perhaps TRBD1 as D (5 bases). V gave up 2 bases and J gave up 7 bases, with 9 bases separating them. The germline gives CDR1 MNHEY, CDR2 SVGEGT. The CDR3 is 12 amino acids. CDR3 in amino acids: CASSYGSGEQYV. CDR3 coding DNA: TGTGCCAGCAGTTACGGGTCAGGGGAGCAGTACGTC.

The chain employs TRBV27 and TRBJ2-7; D possibly corresponds to TRBD1 (5 bases). From germline, CDR1 is MNHEY and CDR2 SMNVEV (reference sequence). This CDR3 is built from 13 residues. Trimming cost V 2 bases and J 5 bases, with 10 bases left between them. The CDR3: CASSLGRVDEQYF. The CDR3 nucleotides read TGTGCCAGCAGTTTAGGCAGGGTCGACGAGCAGTACTTC.

The rearrangement uses TRBV5-4 and TRBJ1-2, with 7 bases that match TRBD1. Germline V CDR1 and CDR2: SGHNT, YYREEE (reference sequence). Trimming took 4 bases from V and 3 from J; bases not matched to a gene: 9. The CDR3 totals 15 residues. CDR3 in amino acids: CASSPGQGTDYGYTF. DNA of the CDR3: TGTGCCAGCAGCCCTGGCCAGGGGACAGACTATGGCTACACCTTC. Complete variable domain (other parts from reference TRBV5-4 and TRBJ1-2): ETGVTQSPTHLIKTRGQQVTLRCSSQSGHNTVSWYQQALGQGPQFIFQYYREEENGRGNFPPRFSGLQFPNYSSELNVNALELDDSALYLCASSPGQGTDYGYTFGSGTRLTVV.

The chain joins TRBV24-1 to TRBJ2-3, with 8 positions matching TRBD1. V lost 3 bases to trimming and J lost 7 bases; unmatched junction nucleotides: 5. The CDR3 sequence is 14 residues long. Looked up from germline, CDR1 is KGHDR and CDR2 is SFDVKD. The CDR3 nucleotides read TGTGCCACCAGTGATGGACAGGGAAAATATACGCAGTATTTT. Translation: CATSDGQGKYTQYF.

V and J are TRBV4-1 and TRBJ1-3; no clear D gene. The CDR3 length is 12 residues. Deletions cut 8 bases from V and 1 base from J, with 6 bases between. Germline CDR1 and CDR2: MGHRA and YSYEKL. DNA of the CDR3: TGCGCCAGCGGGCATTCTGGAAACACCATATATTTT. This gives the protein CASGHSGNTIYF.

The chain carries TRBV6-6 and TRBJ1-2; 7 bases agree with TRBD1. CDR3 length: 14 amino acids. The ends lost 5 bases at V and 4 bases at J; junction bases unmatched: 7. The germline V gene encodes CDR1 MNHNY and CDR2 SVGAGI (reference sequence). CDR3 loop: CASSTGQAVYGYTF. For the CDR3, the DNA is TGTGCCAGCAGTACCGGACAGGCGGTCTATGGCTACACCTTC.

The chain combines TRBV7-9 with TRBJ2-3, with 12 bases lining up with TRBD2. The J segment lost 1 base and the V segment lost 6 bases, leaving 8 bases of the junction unmatched. The CDR3 runs 17 residues. Germline-derived CDR1 and CDR2 are SEHNR and FQNEAQ (reference sequence). DNA of the CDR3: TGTGCCAGCAGTTTACAAGCTAGCGGGGGGGGCACAGATACGCAGTATTTT. It yields the protein CASSLQASGGGTDTQYF.

This chain links TRBV10-3 with TRBJ2-3; 10 bases map to TRBD2. V was pared by 11 bases and J by 4 bases, with 6 bases of the junction left unmatched. Germline CDR1 and CDR2: ENHRY and SYGVKD. This CDR3 is 13 amino acids long. CDR3 amino acids: CASAGTSADTQYF. In nucleotides, the CDR3 is TGTGCCTCCGCCGGGACTAGCGCAGATACGCAGTATTTT.

This chain links TRBV10-3 with TRBJ2-7, with a tentative D call TRBD2 (6 bases). Looked up from germline, CDR1 is ENHRY and CDR2 is SYGVKD. This CDR3 contains 14 residues. Trimming shortened V by 7 bases and J by 0 bases, and 13 bases separated the two germline ends. The CDR3 loop reads CAINEGTASYEQYF. The CDR3 DNA sequence: TGTGCCATCAACGAGGGGACTGCCTCCTACGAGCAGTACTTC.

This chain joins TRBV18 and TRBJ2-3; 9 bases are a match to TRBD1. Germline V gene lookup returns CDR1 KGHSH and CDR2 LQKENI. The J segment lost 2 bases and the V segment lost 9 bases, leaving 9 bases of the junction unmatched. The CDR3 loop spans 15 amino acids. Here the CDR3 DNA reads TGTGCCAGTTCAACCGGGACAGGGAACACAGATACGCAGTATTTT. Residues: CASSTGTGNTDTQYF. Full variable domain (outside the CDR3, taken from reference TRBV18 and TRBJ2-3): NAGVMQNPRHLVRRRGQEARLRCSPMKGHSHVYWYRQLPEEGLKFMVYLQKENIIDESGMPKERFSAEFPKEGPSILRIQQVVRGDSAAYFCASSTGTGNTDTQYFGPGTRLTVL.

The V and J genes are TRBV12-3 or TRBV12-4 and TRBJ1-6; TRBD1 aligns across 7 bases. V was clipped by 1 base and J by 17 bases; unmatched bases: 8. The CDR3 is made up of 13 amino acids. CDR3: CASSLGTGRGIHF. As DNA, the CDR3 is TGTGCCAGCAGTTTAGGGACAGGCCGCGGGATCCACTTT.